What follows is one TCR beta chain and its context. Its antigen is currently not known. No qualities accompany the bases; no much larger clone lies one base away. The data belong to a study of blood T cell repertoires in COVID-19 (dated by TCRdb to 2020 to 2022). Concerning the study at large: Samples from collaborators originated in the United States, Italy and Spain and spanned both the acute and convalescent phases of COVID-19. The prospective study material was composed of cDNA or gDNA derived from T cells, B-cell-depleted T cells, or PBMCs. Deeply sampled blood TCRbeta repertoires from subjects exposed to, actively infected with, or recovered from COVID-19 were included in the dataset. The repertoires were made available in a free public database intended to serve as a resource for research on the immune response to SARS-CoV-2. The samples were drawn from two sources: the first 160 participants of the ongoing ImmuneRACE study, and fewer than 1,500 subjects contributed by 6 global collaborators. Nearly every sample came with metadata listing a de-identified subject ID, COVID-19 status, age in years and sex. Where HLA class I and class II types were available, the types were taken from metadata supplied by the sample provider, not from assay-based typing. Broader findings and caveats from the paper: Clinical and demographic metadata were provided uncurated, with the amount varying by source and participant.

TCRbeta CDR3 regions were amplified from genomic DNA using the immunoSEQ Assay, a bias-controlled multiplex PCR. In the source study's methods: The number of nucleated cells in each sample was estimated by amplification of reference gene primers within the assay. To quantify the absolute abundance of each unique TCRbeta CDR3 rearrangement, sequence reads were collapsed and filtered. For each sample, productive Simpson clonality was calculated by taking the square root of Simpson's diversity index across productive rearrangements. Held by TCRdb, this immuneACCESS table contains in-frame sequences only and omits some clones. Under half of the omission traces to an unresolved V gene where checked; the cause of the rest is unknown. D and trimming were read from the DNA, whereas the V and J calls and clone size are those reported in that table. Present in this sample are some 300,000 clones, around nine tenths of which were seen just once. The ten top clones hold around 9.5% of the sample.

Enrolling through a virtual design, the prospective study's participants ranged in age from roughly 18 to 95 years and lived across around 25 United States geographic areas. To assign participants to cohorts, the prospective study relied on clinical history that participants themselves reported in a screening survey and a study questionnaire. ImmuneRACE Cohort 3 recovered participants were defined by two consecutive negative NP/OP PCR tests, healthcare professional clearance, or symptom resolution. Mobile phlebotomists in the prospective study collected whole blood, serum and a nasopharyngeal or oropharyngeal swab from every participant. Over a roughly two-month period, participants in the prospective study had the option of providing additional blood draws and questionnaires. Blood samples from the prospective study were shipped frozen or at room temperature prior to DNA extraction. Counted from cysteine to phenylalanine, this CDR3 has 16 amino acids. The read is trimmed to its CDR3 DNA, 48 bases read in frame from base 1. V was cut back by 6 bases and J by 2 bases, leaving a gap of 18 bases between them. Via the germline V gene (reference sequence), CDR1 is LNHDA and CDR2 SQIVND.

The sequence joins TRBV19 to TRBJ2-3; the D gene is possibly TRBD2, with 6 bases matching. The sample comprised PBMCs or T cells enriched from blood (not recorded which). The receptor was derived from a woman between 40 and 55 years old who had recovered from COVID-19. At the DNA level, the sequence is TGTGCCAGTAGCCATCAACCCGGGGGACCCACAGATACGCAGTATTTT. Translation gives CASSHQPGGPTDTQYF.